A selection of T cell receptor beta chains follows, all from one sample in a study of shared clonotypes between healthy human individuals. Sequenced by immunoSEQ multiplex PCR; TCRdb stores in-frame clones only, minus some. Among about 1.1 million clones listed, roughly 80% were seen once. The sequenced sample was memory CD4+ T cells from PBMCs. These receptors were collected from a young man in good health. Some clones in this sample may be carry-over from other donors' samples. Each CDR3 is given with its conserved first and last residue. D genes are given only for firm matches. The size field is filled for only some rows; it gives once, few, many or a size class.

d_gene	len	abundance	v_gene	j_gene	CDR3aa	CDR3nt
TRBD1	14	.	TRBV28	TRBJ1-2	CASRQGAGIYGYTF	TGTGCCAGCAGACAGGGGGCGGGCATCTATGGCTACACCTTC
.	16	.	TRBV28	TRBJ1-2	CASSFYGQTVDYGYTF	TGTGCCAGCAGTTTTTATGGCCAAACAGTGGACTATGGCTACACCTTC
.	14	.	TRBV15	TRBJ1-2	CATSRETANYGYTF	TGTGCCACCAGCAGGGAAACAGCTAACTATGGCTACACCTTC
.	15	.	TRBV6-1	TRBJ2-7	CASTGKGKPSYEQYF	TGTGCCAGCACAGGGAAGGGGAAGCCGTCCTACGAGCAGTACTTC
.	11	.	TRBV30	TRBJ1-2	CARGQGGGYTF	TGTGCCCGGGGGCAGGGCGGTGGCTACACCTTC
.	14	few	TRBV5-1	TRBJ1-2	CASSLGEANYGYTF	TGCGCCAGCAGCTTGGGGGAAGCTAACTATGGCTACACCTTC
TRBD1	18	.	TRBV27	TRBJ1-5	CASSSGTGVGGSNQPQHF	TGTGCCAGCAGCTCCGGGACAGGGGTTGGGGGAAGCAATCAGCCCCAGCATTTT
TRBD1	16	once	TRBV28	TRBJ1-2	CASRSTGTGDGYGYTF	TGTGCCAGCAGATCGACCGGGACAGGGGATGGCTATGGCTACACCTTC
.	12	.	TRBV5-5	TRBJ2-7	CASSSNRNEQYF	TGTGCCAGCAGCTCGAACAGGAACGAGCAGTACTTC
TRBD1	14	.	TRBV11-2	TRBJ1-2	CASSWNRGNYGYTF	TGTGCCAGCAGCTGGAACAGGGGCAACTATGGCTACACCTTC
.	13	.	TRBV7-9	TRBJ2-7	CASNRGDRHEQYF	TGTGCCAGCAATAGGGGAGATCGGCACGAGCAGTACTTC
.	13	few	TRBV5-1	TRBJ2-7	CASSPADRHEQYF	TGCGCCAGCAGCCCAGCGGACAGACACGAGCAGTACTTC
TRBD2	16	once	TRBV28	TRBJ2-1	CASTPSAGGPFGEQFF	TGTGCCAGCACACCTTCAGCGGGAGGGCCCTTTGGGGAGCAGTTCTTC
.	12	.	TRBV2	TRBJ1-5	CASTGGDQPQHF	TGTGCCAGCACCGGGGGCGATCAGCCCCAGCATTTT
.	14	.	TRBV10-3	TRBJ2-2	CAIRAGANTGELFF	TGTGCCATCAGGGCTGGAGCGAACACCGGGGAGCTGTTTTTT
TRBD1	14	.	TRBV11-2	TRBJ2-7	CASSPLQGAGEQYF	TGTGCCAGCAGCCCATTACAGGGGGCTGGCGAGCAGTACTTC
.	12	many	TRBV28	TRBJ1-2	CASSRGNYGYTF	TGTGCCAGCAGTCGGGGGAACTATGGCTACACCTTC
TRBD2	19	many	TRBV5-1	TRBJ2-7	CASSPAGTSGRAPVAEQYF	TGCGCCAGCAGCCCCGCGGGGACTAGCGGGAGGGCCCCGGTGGCGGAGCAGTACTTC
.	13	.	TRBV29-1	TRBJ1-1	CSVAVGAYTEAFF	TGCAGCGTTGCGGTGGGGGCCTACACTGAAGCTTTCTTT
TRBD1	15	.	TRBV2	TRBJ2-7	CASSFTGTGVNEQYF	TGTGCCAGCAGCTTTACCGGGACAGGGGTCAACGAGCAGTACTTC
TRBD1	14	few	TRBV25-1	TRBJ1-2	CASSGQGLYYGYTF	TGTGCCAGTTCGGGACAGGGTCTTTACTATGGCTACACCTTC
TRBD1	13	.	TRBV11-2	TRBJ2-2	CASSLGQGRELFF	TGTGCCAGCAGCCTTGGACAGGGGCGGGAGCTGTTTTTT
TRBD2	16	.	TRBV28	TRBJ2-1	CASSFTAGTSLGEQFF	TGTGCCAGCAGTTTCACAGCTGGGACTAGCCTCGGTGAGCAGTTCTTC
.	16	.	TRBV7-6	TRBJ2-2	CASSLWAGVNTGELFF	TGTGCCAGCAGCTTATGGGCAGGGGTGAACACCGGGGAGCTGTTTTTT
.	13	once	TRBV6-6	TRBJ2-2	CASSYGLVGELFF	TGTGCCAGCAGTTACGGGTTAGTCGGGGAGCTGTTTTTT
.	13	.	TRBV6-5	TRBJ2-7	CASREPGSYEQYF	TGTGCCAGCAGAGAACCGGGAAGCTACGAGCAGTACTTC
.	13	.	TRBV6-1	TRBJ1-1	CASSSVEGAEAFF	TGTGCCAGCAGCAGCGTTGAGGGCGCTGAAGCTTTCTTT
.	13	.	TRBV28	TRBJ2-5	CASSPGTQETQYF	TGTGCCAGCAGTCCTGGGACGCAAGAGACCCAGTACTTC
TRBD1	16	.	TRBV11-1	TRBJ2-3	CASSATFAPGQETQYF	TGTGCCAGCAGCGCAACCTTCGCCCCGGGACAGGAGACGCAGTATTTT
.	13	.	TRBV5-1	TRBJ2-1	CASSLGQINEQFF	TGCGCCAGCAGCTTGGGACAGATAAATGAGCAGTTCTTC
.	14	.	TRBV30	TRBJ1-5	CAWSVPRTSQPQHF	TGTGCCTGGAGTGTGCCCCGGACGAGTCAGCCCCAGCATTTT
.	15	.	TRBV30	TRBJ2-6	CAWSLGHPGANVLTF	TGTGCCTGGAGTCTGGGACATCCCGGGGCCAACGTCCTGACTTTC
TRBD1	14	few	TRBV7-9	TRBJ1-1	CASSLRTGDTEAFF	TGTGCCAGCAGCTTACGGACAGGGGACACTGAAGCTTTCTTT
TRBD2	16	.	TRBV4-1	TRBJ2-1	CASSQGGSLADNEQFF	TGCGCCAGCAGCCAAGGAGGGTCCCTAGCGGACAATGAGCAGTTCTTC
TRBD2	17	.	TRBV7-2	TRBJ2-6	CASSLSGAPSGANVLTF	TGTGCCAGCAGCCTCAGCGGGGCCCCCTCTGGGGCCAACGTCCTGACTTTC
TRBD2	16	.	TRBV18	TRBJ2-7	CASSPTLAGASYEQYF	TGTGCCAGCTCACCTACACTAGCGGGAGCCTCCTACGAGCAGTACTTC
TRBD1	15	.	TRBV19	TRBJ2-7	CASSTLGTGIYEQYF	TGTGCCAGTAGTACGCTCGGGACAGGAATCTACGAGCAGTACTTC
.	12	.	TRBV11-2	TRBJ2-2	CASTRDAGELFF	TGTGCCAGCACCCGAGACGCCGGGGAGCTGTTTTTT
.	12	.	TRBV7-2	TRBJ1-2	CASSKVGYGYTF	TGTGCCAGCAGCAAAGTGGGCTATGGCTACACCTTC
TRBD1	16	.	TRBV7-3	TRBJ2-3	CASSAMRTGGTDTQYF	TGTGCCAGCAGCGCAATGAGGACAGGGGGCACAGATACGCAGTATTTT
TRBD1	14	.	TRBV27	TRBJ2-7	CASRMDRESYEQYF	TGTGCCAGCAGGATGGACAGGGAAAGCTACGAGCAGTACTTC
.	15	.	TRBV7-2	TRBJ2-7	CASSTAWGTAYEQYF	TGTGCCAGCAGCACCGCTTGGGGAACAGCATACGAGCAGTACTTC
.	12	few	TRBV7-2	TRBJ2-5	CASSFGRGTQYF	TGTGCCAGCAGCTTCGGTCGGGGGACCCAGTACTTC
.	13	.	TRBV30	TRBJ1-2	CAWTPILGRGYTF	TGTGCCTGGACCCCGATCCTTGGCCGGGGCTACACCTTC
.	15	.	TRBV6-4	TRBJ2-2	CASRRGDFNTGELFF	TGTGCCAGCAGGCGAGGGGACTTTAACACCGGGGAGCTGTTTTTT
.	12	.	TRBV6-5	TRBJ2-3	CASSSGGNTQYF	TGTGCCAGCAGTTCCGGCGGGAATACGCAGTATTTT
TRBD1	14	.	TRBV28	TRBJ1-2	CASSSGQVGGGYTF	TGTGCCAGCAGCTCCGGACAGGTCGGAGGGGGCTACACCTTC
.	14	once	TRBV19	TRBJ2-3	CASSIAGLVDTQYF	TGTGCCAGTAGTATTGCCGGCTTGGTAGATACGCAGTATTTT
.	15	.	TRBV6-1	TRBJ1-1	CASSIRGGMNTEAFF	TGTGCCAGCAGTATCCGGGGGGGAATGAACACTGAAGCTTTCTTT
.	16	few	TRBV5-4	TRBJ2-2	CASGSLGRANTGELFF	TGTGCCAGCGGATCTCTTGGGCGGGCGAACACCGGGGAGCTGTTTTTT
.	13	few	TRBV5-1	TRBJ1-2	CASSLDRAYGYTF	TGCGCCAGCAGCTTGGACAGAGCCTATGGCTACACCTTC
.	13	.	TRBV30	TRBJ1-2	CAWSVGGYYSYTF	TGTGCCTGGAGTGTAGGGGGGTACTATAGCTACACCTTC
.	13	once	TRBV15	TRBJ1-4	CATSRDKGEKLFF	TGTGCCACCAGCAGAGATAAGGGGGAAAAACTGTTTTTT
.	17	.	TRBV28	TRBJ1-1	CASSLPLPGRLNTEAFF	TGTGCCAGCAGTTTACCCCTCCCGGGACGGCTGAACACTGAAGCTTTCTTT
TRBD1	14	.	TRBV7-9	TRBJ1-1	CASSQPDRGTEAFF	TGTGCCAGCAGCCAACCGGACAGGGGGACTGAAGCTTTCTTT
.	14	.	TRBV7-8	TRBJ1-5	CASSSPGPGQPQHF	TGTGCCAGCAGCTCGCCTGGTCCGGGTCAGCCCCAGCATTTT
.	16	.	TRBV7-2	TRBJ2-3	CASSPPGFSSTDTQYF	TGTGCCAGCAGCCCCCCAGGGTTTAGCAGCACAGATACGCAGTATTTT
TRBD2	17	.	TRBV5-1	TRBJ2-3	CASSLIAGGSTTDTQYF	TGCGCCAGCAGCTTGATAGCGGGAGGGTCCACCACAGATACGCAGTATTTT
.	12	.	TRBV18	TRBJ2-3	CASSPNTDTQYF	TGTGCCAGCTCACCGAACACAGATACGCAGTATTTT